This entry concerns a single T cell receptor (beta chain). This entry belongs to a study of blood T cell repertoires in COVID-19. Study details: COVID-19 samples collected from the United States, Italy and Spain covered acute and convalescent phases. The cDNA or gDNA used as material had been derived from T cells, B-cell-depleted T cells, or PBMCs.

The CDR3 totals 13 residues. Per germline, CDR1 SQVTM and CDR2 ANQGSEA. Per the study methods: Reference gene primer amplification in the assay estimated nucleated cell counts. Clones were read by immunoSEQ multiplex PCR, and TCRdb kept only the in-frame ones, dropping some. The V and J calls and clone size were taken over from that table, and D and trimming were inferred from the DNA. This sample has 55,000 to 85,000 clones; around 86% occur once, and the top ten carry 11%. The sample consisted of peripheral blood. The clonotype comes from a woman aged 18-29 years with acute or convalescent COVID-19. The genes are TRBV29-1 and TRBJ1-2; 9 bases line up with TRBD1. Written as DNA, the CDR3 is TGCAGTACCCGGGACAGGGATAACTATGGCTACACCTTC. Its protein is CSTRDRDNYGYTF.